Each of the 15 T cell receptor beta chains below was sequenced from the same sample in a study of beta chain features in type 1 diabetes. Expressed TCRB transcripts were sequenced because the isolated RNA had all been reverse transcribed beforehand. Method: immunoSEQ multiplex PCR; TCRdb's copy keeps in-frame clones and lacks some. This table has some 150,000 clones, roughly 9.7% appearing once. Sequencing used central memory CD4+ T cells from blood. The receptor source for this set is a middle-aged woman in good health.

The CDR3 sequence: CASSDTQRGYEQYF. In nucleotides, the CDR3 is TGTGCCAGCAGTGACACCCAAAGGGGCTACGAGCAGTACTTC. The chain carries TRBV2 and TRBJ2-7; a possible D gene is TRBD1 (5 bases). The CDR3 is made up of 14 amino acids. V was clipped by 3 bases and J by 3 bases, with 12 bases between them. The V gene's germline CDR1 is SNHLY and CDR2 FYNNEI.

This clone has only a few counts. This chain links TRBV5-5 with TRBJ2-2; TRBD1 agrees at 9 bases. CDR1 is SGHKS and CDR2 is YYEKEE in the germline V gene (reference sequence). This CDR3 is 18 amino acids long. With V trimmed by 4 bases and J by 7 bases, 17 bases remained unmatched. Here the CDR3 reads CASSRIHRDRVVIGELFF. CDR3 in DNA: TGTGCCAGCAGCCGAATCCACCGGGACAGGGTGGTGATCGGGGAGCTGTTTTTT.

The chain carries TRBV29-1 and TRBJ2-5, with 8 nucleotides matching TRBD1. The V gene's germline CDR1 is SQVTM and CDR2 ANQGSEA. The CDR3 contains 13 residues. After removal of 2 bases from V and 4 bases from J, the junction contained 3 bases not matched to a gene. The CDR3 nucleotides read TGCAGCGTTGAACAGGGGGCAGGAGAGACCCAGTACTTC. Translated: CSVEQGAGETQYF.

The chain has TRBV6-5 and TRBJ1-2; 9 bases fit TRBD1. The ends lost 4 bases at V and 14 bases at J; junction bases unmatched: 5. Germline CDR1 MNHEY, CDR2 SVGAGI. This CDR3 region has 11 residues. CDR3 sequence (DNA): TGTGCCAGCAGTTCTAGGACAGGGGAAACCTTC. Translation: CASSSRTGETF.

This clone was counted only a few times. DNA for the CDR3: TGCGCCAGCAGCTTAAGTGACACCACAGATACGCAGTATTTT. It yields the protein CASSLSDTTDTQYF. The chain employs TRBV5-1 and TRBJ2-3, with D unresolved. The CDR3 is 14 amino acids. The germline gives CDR1 SGHRS, CDR2 YFSETQ. V shed 2 bases and J shed 2 bases, with 9 bases lying between them.

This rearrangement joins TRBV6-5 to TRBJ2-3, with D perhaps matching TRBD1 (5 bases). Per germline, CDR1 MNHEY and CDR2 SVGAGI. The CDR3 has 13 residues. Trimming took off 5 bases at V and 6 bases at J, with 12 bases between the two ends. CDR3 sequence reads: CASSDNRPDTQYF. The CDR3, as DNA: TGTGCCAGCAGTGATAACAGGCCGGATACGCAGTATTTT.

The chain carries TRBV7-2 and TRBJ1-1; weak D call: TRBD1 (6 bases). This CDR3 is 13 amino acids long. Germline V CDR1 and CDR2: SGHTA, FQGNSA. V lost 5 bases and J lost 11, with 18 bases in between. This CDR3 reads CASSLDKGHYAFF. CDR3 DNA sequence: TGTGCCAGCAGCCTAGACAAGGGACATTACGCTTTCTTT.

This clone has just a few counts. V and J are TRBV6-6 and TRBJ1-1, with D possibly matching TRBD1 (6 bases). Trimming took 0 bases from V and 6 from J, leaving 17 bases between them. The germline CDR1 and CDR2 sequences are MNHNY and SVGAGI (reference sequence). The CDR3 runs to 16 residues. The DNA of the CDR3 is TGTGCCAGCAGTTACTCGATTTTGGGGGCCGGGGCTGAAGCTTTCTTT. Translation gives CASSYSILGAGAEAFF.

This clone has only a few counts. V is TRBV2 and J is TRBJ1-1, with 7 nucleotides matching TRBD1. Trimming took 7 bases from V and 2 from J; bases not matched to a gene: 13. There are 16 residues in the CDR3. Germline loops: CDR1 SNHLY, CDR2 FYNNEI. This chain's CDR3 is CASKSGWGQSNTEAFF. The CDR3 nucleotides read TGTGCCAGCAAGTCGGGATGGGGACAGTCCAACACTGAAGCTTTCTTT.

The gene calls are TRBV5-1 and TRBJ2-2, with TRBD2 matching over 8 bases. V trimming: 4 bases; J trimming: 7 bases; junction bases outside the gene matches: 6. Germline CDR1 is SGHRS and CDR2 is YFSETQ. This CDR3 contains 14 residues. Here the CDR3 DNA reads TGCGCCAGCAGCCCGGGAGGGGCTGGCGGGGAGCTGTTTTTT. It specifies CASSPGGAGGELFF. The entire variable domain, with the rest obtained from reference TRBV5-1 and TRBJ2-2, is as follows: KAGVTQTPRYLIKTRGQQVTLSCSPISGHRSVSWYQQTPGQGLQFLFEYFSETQRNKGNFPGRFSGRQFSNSRSEMNVSTLELGDSALYLCASSPGGAGGELFFGEGSRLTVL.

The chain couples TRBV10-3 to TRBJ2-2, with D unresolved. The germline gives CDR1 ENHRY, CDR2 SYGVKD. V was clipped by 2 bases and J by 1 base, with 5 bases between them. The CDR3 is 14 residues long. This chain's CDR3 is CAISETGNTGELFF. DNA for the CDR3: TGTGCCATCAGTGAGACCGGGAACACCGGGGAGCTGTTTTTT.

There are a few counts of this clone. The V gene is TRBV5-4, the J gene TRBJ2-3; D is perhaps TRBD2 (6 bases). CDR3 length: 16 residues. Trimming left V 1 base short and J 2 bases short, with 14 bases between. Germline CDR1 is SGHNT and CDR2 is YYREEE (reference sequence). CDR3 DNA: TGTGCCAGCAGCTTGCCCCCGACTAGACCCACAGATACGCAGTATTTT. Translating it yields CASSLPPTRPTDTQYF.

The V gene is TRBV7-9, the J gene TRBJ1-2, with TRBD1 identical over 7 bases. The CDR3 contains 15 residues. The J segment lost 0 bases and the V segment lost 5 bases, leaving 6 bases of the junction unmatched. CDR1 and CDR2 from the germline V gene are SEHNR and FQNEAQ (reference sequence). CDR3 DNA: TGTGCCAGCAGCACCCGGACAGGATCTAACTATGGCTACACCTTC. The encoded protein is CASSTRTGSNYGYTF. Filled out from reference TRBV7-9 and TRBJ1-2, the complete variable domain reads DTGVSQNPRHKITKRGQNVTFRCDPISEHNRLYWYRQTLGQGPEFLTYFQNEAQLEKSRLLSDRFSAERPKGSFSTLEIQRTEQGDSAMYLCASSTRTGSNYGYTFGSGTRLTVV.

The CDR3 region has the DNA TGCGCCAGCAGGGGGGGGACAACGACCTACGAGCAGTACTTC. Protein product: CASRGGTTTYEQYF. This chain uses TRBV5-1 with TRBJ2-7; weak D call: TRBD2 (7 bases). The V gene lost 5 bases and the J gene lost 2 bases, with 14 bases spanning the gap. This CDR3 region has 14 residues. From germline, CDR1 is SGHRS and CDR2 YFSETQ.

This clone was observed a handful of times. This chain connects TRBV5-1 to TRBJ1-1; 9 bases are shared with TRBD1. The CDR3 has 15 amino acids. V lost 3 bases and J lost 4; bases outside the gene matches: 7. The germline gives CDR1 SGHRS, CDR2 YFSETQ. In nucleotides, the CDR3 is TGCGCCAGCAGCTCGGGGGACAGGGTCGTCACTGAAGCTTTCTTT. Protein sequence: CASSSGDRVVTEAFF.